Here is one T cell receptor (beta chain) with its context. The CDR3 is 15 amino acids. Germline V gene lookup returns CDR1 MNHEY and CDR2 SVGEGT. The V and J ends lost 0 bases and 5 bases respectively, with 10 bases between them. The source of the sample is a study of blood T cell repertoires in COVID-19. Study in general: Acute and convalescent COVID-19 specimens originated in the United States, Italy and Spain.

Authors' data handling: Amplification with reference gene primers provided the estimates of nucleated cell counts. TCRdb keeps only in-frame clones here, not all; method: immunoSEQ multiplex PCR. D and trimming were read from the DNA, whereas the V and J calls and clone size are those reported in that table. Among 150,000 to 200,000 clones listed, 60% to 85% were seen once. The gene calls are TRBV6-2 or TRBV6-3 and TRBJ2-2, with D unclear. The TCR originated in a man in his 60s with acute or convalescent COVID-19. The sequenced sample consisted of peripheral blood. Here the CDR3 DNA reads TGTGCCAGCAGTTACTCGATCGCGGATACCGGGGAGCTGTTTTTT. It codes for CASSYSIADTGELFF.